This T cell receptor beta chain was recorded in a study of CD8 T cells in Susac syndrome (dated by TCRdb to between 2017 and 2020). Study-wide context: Repertoire sequencing was used to test whether CD8+ T cell activation and differentiation in Susac syndrome was antigen driven.

Broad study findings and their caveats: The study acknowledged that relatively few individuals were included in the TCR sequencing and HLA analysis.

RNA was extracted with the RNeasy kit and roughly 0.45 to 1 ug was reverse transcribed using random hexamers. TCR beta CDR3 regions were amplified with the immunoSEQ multiplex PCR assay covering 54 Vbeta and 13 Jbeta segments. Bias from PCR amplification was corrected by using a synthetic template baseline for primer optimization and for computational correction. The original methods were these. Reads were annotated to V, D and J genes according to IMGT and were analyzed with immunoSEQ Analyzer, with only productive sequences retained. Clonality was calculated as one minus the Shannon entropy normalized by log2 of the number of productive unique sequences. For each patient and control, public and private clones were evaluated within the 100 most prevalent clones. Clones were defined as Susac-specific when absent from the healthy and MS cohorts, from about 1,100 published viral clones and from other ImmuneACCESS disease sequences. In TCRdb, the public reads were trimmed at Q25 with fastp and aligned with MiXCR, with productive beta chains retained. Duplicate CDR3 protein sequences are folded into a single record with the most common DNA and genes. TCRdb's processing, not the authors' own work, is the source of the V and J calls. Within this sample are roughly 160,000 distinct CDR3 sequences, with around 94% of them counted one time only. The ten largest make up about 0.13% of the sample.

For CDR1 and CDR2, the germline V gene lists SGHDN and FVKESK. The V end loses 3 bases and the J end loses 7 bases, and a stretch of 7 bases separates them. Its CDR3 holds 12 amino acids, cysteine through phenylalanine. Of the read, only the CDR3 DNA is kept; its 36 bases are in frame from base 1. Concerning this clonotype itself: The clone's antigen remains unknown. Nothing much larger sits one base from this clone, and base qualities are not available.

Peripheral blood CD8+ and CD4+ T cells from healthy donors, Susac syndrome patients and multiple sclerosis patients were profiled by high-throughput TCR beta sequencing. Healthy donors were age- and sex-matched controls. CD8+ TEMRA cells were enriched by FACS, while bulk CD8+ and CD4+ T cells were purified by magnetic negative isolation. Blood was drawn into EDTA tubes, processed within 24 hours, and PBMCs were isolated by density gradient centrifugation. PBMCs intended for TCR sequencing were cryopreserved in liquid nitrogen and thawed later in a water bath at 37 degrees C. A purity of at least 90% was achieved for sorted or isolated CD4+, CD8+ and CD8+ TEMRA cells.

The rearrangement joined TRBV14 to TRBJ2-1; the D gene assignment is ambiguous. This receptor was taken from a human donor in good health. The sequenced sample consisted of CD4+ T cells from PBMCs. The DNA sequence follows: TGTGCCAGCAGCCAGACGTTGAATGAGCAGTTCTTC. Its amino acids are CASSQTLNEQFF.